Presented here are 5 T cell receptor beta chains from one specimen sequenced in a study of cytomegalovirus exposure and HLA in healthy donors (TCRdb year 2017). Libraries came from the immunoSEQ multiplex PCR assay. For the multiplex PCR, a mixture combining 60 forward primers for TCR Vbeta segments and 13 reverse primers for TCR Jbeta segments was used. TCRdb mirrors the immuneACCESS table, restricted to in-frame sequences. Some clones are absent from its copies; in checked studies, under half trace to an unresolved V gene, and the reason for the others is unknown. The sample table shows over 200,000 clones, and about 70% are seen once. The ten biggest clones cover 2.6% of the sample. The sample was PBMCs. These receptor sequences come from a man in his forties in good health and CMV-seropositive.

CDR3 in amino acids: CASSYSDGGQTYEQYF. In DNA form, the CDR3 reads TGTGCCAGCAGTTACTCTGATGGGGGACAGACCTACGAGCAGTACTTC. This chain links TRBV6-6 with TRBJ2-5; the match to TRBD1 covers 7 bases. The DNA end is a closer match to TRBJ2-7, so the J assignment may be wrong. The germline V gene encodes CDR1 MNHNY and CDR2 SVGAGI (reference sequence). The CDR3 has 16 amino acids.

The chain recombines TRBV28 with TRBJ1-1; TRBD1 is a possible D gene (6 bases). Germline CDR1 is MDHEN and CDR2 is SYDVKM. The CDR3 runs 15 residues. V dropped 5 bases and J dropped 6 bases, with 19 bases sitting between them. The DNA for the CDR3 is TGTGCCAGCAGTCCTTCCTCAGGGGAGTCCGCTGAAGCTTTCTTT. It is translated as CASSPSSGESAEAFF. The variable domain in full, with the rest retrieved from reference TRBV28 and TRBJ1-1, is DVKVTQSSRYLVKRTGEKVFLECVQDMDHENMFWYRQDPGLGLRLIYFSYDVKMKEKGDIPEGYSVSREKKERFSLILESASTNQTSMYLCASSPSSGESAEAFFGQGTRLTVV.

V usage is TRBV2 and J usage is TRBJ2-1, with TRBD2 as a possible D gene (5 bases). This CDR3 spans 15 amino acids. The V gene's germline CDR1 is SNHLY and CDR2 FYNNEI. The ends were cut back, 8 bases at V and 7 bases at J, with 21 bases in the middle. The CDR3 protein is CASQKRSREVNEQFF. CDR3 sequence (DNA): TGTGCCAGCCAAAAGAGGTCGAGGGAAGTGAATGAGCAGTTCTTC.

This sequence joins TRBV28 and TRBJ2-7, with 7 positions matching TRBD1. The J segment lost 4 bases and the V segment lost 10 bases, leaving 13 bases of the junction unmatched. Per germline, CDR1 MDHEN and CDR2 SYDVKM. The CDR3 has 14 residues. The CDR3 sequence is CATFRDRASYEQYF. CDR3 nucleotide sequence: TGTGCCACCTTTCGAGACAGGGCATCTTACGAGCAGTACTTC.

The V call is TRBV6-5, the J call TRBJ2-7, with a tentative D call TRBD2 (5 bases). This CDR3 contains 13 residues. Germline loops: CDR1 MNHEY, CDR2 SVGAGI. With 2 bases removed from V and 3 bases from J, the gap between germline ends came to 8 bases. The CDR3 region has the DNA TGTGCCAGCAGTTACGGACTGCGCTACGAGCAGTACTTC. Translated, it gives CASSYGLRYEQYF.